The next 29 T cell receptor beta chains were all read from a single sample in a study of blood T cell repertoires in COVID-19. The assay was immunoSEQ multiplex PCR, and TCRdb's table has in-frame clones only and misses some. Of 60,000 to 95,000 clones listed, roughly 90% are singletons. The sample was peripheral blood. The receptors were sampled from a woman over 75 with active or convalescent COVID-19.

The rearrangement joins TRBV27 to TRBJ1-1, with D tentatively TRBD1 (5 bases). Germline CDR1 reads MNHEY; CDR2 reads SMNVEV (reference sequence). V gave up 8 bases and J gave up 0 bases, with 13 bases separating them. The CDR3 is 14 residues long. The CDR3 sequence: CASAGDFMNTEAFF. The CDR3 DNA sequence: TGTGCCAGCGCTGGGGACTTCATGAACACTGAAGCTTTCTTT.

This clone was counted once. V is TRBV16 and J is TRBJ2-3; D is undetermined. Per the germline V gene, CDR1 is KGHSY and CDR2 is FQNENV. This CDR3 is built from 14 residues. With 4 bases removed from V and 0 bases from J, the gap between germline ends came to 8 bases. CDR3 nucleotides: TGTGCCAGCAGCCTAACACCTAGCACAGATACGCAGTATTTT. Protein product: CASSLTPSTDTQYF.

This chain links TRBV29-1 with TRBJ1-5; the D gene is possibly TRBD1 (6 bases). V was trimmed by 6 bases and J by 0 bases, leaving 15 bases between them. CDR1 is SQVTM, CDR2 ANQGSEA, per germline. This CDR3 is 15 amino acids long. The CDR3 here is CSVTRGGGSNQPQHF. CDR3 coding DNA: TGCAGCGTAACGAGAGGGGGGGGTAGCAATCAGCCCCAGCATTTT.

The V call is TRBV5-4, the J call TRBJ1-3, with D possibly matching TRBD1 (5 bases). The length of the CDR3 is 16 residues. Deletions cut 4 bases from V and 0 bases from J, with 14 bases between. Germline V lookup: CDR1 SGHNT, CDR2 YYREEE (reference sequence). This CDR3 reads CASSPGRTVSGNTIYF. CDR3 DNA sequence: TGTGCCAGCAGCCCAGGGAGGACGGTCTCTGGAAACACCATATATTTT.

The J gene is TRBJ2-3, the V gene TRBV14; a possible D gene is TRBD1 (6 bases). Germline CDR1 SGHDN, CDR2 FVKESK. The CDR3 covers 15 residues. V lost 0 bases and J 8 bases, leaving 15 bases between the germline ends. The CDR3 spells CASSQEGGRKGTQYF. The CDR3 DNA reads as TGTGCCAGCAGCCAAGAAGGGGGAAGAAAGGGTACGCAGTATTTT.

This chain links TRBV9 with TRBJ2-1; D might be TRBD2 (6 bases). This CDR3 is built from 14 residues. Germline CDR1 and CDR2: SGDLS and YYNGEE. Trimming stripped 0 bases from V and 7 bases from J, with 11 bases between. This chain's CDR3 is CASSVGGTGNEQFF. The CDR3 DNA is TGTGCCAGCAGCGTAGGCGGGACCGGGAATGAGCAGTTCTTC.

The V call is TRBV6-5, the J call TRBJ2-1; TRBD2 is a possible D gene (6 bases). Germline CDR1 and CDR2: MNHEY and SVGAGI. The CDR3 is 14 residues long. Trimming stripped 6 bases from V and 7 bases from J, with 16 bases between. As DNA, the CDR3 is TGTGCCAGCAGGCGGGCTCGGCGGGGAAATGAGCAGTTCTTC. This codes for CASRRARRGNEQFF.

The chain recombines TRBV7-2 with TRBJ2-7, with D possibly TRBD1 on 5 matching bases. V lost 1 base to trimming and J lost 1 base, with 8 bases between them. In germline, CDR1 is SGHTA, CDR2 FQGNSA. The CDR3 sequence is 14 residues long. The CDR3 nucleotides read TGTGCCAGCAGCTTAGAGACAGCATCCTACGAGCAGTACTTC. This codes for CASSLETASYEQYF.

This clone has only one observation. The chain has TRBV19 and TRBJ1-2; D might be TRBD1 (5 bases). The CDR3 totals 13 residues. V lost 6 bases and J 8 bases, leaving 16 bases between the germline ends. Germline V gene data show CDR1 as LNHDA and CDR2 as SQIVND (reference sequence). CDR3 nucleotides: TGTGCCAGTAGCCACGACAGTGATGGGGGCTACACCTTC. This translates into CASSHDSDGGYTF.

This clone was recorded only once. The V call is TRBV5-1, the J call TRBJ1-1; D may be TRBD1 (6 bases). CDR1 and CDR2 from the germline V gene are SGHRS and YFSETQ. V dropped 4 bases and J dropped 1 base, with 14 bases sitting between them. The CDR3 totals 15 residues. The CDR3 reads CASSRIDRPNTEAFF. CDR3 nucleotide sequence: TGCGCCAGCAGCCGGATTGACAGGCCGAACACTGAAGCTTTCTTT.

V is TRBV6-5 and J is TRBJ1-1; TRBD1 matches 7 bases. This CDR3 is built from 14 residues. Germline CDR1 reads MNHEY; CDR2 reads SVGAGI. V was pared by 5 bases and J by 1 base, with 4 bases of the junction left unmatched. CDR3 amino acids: CASSRRQGNTEAFF. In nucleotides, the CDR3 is TGTGCCAGCAGTCGCAGACAGGGGAACACTGAAGCTTTCTTT.

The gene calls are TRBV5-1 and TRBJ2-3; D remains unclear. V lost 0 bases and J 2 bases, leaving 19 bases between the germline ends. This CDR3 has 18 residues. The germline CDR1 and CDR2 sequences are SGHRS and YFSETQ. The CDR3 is CASSLVSAASRPTDTQYF. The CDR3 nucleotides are TGCGCCAGCAGCTTGGTGTCGGCGGCCTCCCGGCCCACAGATACGCAGTATTTT.

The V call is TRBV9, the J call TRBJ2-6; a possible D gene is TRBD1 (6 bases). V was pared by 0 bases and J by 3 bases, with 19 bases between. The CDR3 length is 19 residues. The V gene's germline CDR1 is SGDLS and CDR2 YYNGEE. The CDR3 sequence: CASSVGGGQLTFGANVLTF. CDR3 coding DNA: TGTGCCAGCAGCGTAGGAGGGGGACAACTAACCTTTGGGGCCAACGTCCTGACTTTC.

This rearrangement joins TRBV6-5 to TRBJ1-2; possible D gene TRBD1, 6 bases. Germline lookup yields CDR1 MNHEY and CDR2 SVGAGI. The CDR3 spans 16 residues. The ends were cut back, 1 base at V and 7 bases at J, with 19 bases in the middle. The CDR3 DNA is TGTGCCAGCAGTTACTTGACCGGGACAAACGTGCGTGGCTACACCTTC. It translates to CASSYLTGTNVRGYTF.

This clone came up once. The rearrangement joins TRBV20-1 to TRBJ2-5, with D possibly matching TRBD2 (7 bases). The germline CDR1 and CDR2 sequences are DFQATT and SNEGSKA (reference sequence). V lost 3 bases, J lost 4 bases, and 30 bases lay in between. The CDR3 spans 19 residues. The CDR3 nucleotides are TGCAGTGCTAGTGTCGGGCGGGGGCCGGGGTCTCTGATGGGAGAGACCCAGTACTTC. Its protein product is CSASVGRGPGSLMGETQYF.

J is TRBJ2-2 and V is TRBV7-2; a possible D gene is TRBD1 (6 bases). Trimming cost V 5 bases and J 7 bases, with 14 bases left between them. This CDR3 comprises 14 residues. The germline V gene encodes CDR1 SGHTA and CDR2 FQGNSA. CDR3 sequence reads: CASSARTGLGELFF. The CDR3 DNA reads TGTGCCAGCAGCGCAAGAACAGGGCTCGGGGAGCTGTTTTTT.

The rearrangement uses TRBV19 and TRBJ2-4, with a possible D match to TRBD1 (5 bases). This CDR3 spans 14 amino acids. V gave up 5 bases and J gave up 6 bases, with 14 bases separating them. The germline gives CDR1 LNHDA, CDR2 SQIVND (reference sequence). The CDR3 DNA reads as TGTGCCAGTAGTCCCTGGGGCAACCGAAACATTCAGTACTTC. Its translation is CASSPWGNRNIQYF.

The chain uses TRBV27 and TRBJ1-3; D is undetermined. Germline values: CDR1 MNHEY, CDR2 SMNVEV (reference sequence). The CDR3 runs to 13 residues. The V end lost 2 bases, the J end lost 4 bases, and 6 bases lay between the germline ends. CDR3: CASSLGVGNTIYF. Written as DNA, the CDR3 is TGTGCCAGCAGTTTAGGAGTAGGAAACACCATATATTTT.

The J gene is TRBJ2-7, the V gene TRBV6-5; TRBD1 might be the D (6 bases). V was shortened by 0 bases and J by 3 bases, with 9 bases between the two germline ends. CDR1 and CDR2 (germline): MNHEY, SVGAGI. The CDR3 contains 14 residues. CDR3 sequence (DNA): TGTGCCAGCAGTTACTCCGGACAGTACTACGAGCAGTACTTC. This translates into CASSYSGQYYEQYF.

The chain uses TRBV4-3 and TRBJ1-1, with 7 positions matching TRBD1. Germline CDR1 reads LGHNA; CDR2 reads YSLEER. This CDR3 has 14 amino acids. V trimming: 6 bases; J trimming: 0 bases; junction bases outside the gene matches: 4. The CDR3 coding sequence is TGCGCCAGCAGTAAGACAGGGATGAACACTGAAGCTTTCTTT. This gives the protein CASSKTGMNTEAFF.

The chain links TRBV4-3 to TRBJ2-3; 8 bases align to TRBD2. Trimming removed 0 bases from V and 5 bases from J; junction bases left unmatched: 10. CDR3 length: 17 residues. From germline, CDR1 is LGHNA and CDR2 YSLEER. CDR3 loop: CASSQEFSGGIVDTQYF. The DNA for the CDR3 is TGCGCCAGCAGCCAAGAGTTTTCGGGGGGGATCGTAGATACGCAGTATTTT.

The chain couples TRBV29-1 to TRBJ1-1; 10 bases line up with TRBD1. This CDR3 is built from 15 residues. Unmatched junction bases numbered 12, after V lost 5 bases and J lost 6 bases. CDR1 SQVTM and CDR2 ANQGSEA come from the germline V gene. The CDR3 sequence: CSVTLWDRGRPEAFF. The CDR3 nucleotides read TGCAGCGTTACTCTCTGGGACAGGGGCCGCCCTGAAGCTTTCTTT. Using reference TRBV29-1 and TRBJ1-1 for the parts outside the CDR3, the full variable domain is SAVISQKPSRDICQRGTSLTIQCQVDSQVTMMFWYRQQPGQSLTLIATANQGSEATYESGFVIDKFPISRPNLTFSTLTVSNMSPEDSSIYLCSVTLWDRGRPEAFFGQGTRLTVV.

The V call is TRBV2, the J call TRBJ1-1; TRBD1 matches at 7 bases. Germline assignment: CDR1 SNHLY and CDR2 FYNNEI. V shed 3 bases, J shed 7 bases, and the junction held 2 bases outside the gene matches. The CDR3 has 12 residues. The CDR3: CASSEGQLEAFF. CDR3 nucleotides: TGTGCCAGCAGTGAGGGACAGCTTGAAGCTTTCTTT.

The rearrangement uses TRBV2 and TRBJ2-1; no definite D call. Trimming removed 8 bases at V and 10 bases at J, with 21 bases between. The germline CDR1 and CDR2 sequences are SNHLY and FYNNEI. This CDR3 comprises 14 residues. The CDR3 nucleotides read TGTGCCAGCGCCTCCCGCCTGTCTTCCGGGGAGCAGTTCTTC. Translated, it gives CASASRLSSGEQFF.

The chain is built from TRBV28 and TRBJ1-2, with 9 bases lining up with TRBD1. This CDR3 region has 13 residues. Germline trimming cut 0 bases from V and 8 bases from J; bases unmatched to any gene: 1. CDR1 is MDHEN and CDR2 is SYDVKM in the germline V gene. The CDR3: CASSLWGQGGYTF. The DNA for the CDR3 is TGTGCCAGCAGTTTATGGGGACAGGGAGGCTACACCTTC.

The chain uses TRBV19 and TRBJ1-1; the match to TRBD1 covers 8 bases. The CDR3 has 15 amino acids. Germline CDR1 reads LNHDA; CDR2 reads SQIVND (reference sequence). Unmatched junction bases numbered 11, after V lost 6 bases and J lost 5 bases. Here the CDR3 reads CASRGVGQGLTEAFF. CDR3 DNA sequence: TGTGCCAGTAGGGGAGTTGGACAGGGATTGACTGAAGCTTTCTTT.

DNA for the CDR3: TGCGCCAGCAGCACAGGTGAAATCGGGGAGCTGTTTTTT. It codes for CASSTGEIGELFF. The J gene is TRBJ2-2, the V gene TRBV5-1; D perhaps matches TRBD1 (5 bases). The CDR3 has 13 amino acids. Trimming took 4 bases from V and 7 from J, leaving 11 bases between them. Germline-derived CDR1 and CDR2 are SGHRS and YFSETQ.

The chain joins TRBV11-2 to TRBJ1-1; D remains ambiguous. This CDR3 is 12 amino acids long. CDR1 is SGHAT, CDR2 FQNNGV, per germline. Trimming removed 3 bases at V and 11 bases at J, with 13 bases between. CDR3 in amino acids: CASSFGNPGAFF. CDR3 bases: TGTGCCAGCAGCTTCGGGAACCCCGGGGCTTTCTTT.

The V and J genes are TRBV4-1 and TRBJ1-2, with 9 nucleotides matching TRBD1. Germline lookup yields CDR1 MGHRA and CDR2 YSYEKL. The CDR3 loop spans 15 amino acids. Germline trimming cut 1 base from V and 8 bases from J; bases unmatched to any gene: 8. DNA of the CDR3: TGCGCCAGCAGCCAAGTCGACCGGGACAGGGTAGGCTACACCTTC. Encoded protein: CASSQVDRDRVGYTF.